Listed below are T cell receptor beta chains from one sample, sequenced in a study of cytomegalovirus exposure and HLA in healthy donors. Here immunoSEQ multiplex PCR was the method, and the copy in TCRdb shows in-frame clones only, minus some. The sample records a few hundred thousand clones, about 77% being singletons. Sequencing was performed on PBMCs. Receptors were obtained from a woman in her 30s in good health and CMV-seronegative. The CDR3 runs from the conserved cysteine through the conserved F or W. A D gene is named only where the DNA matches it firmly. Clone size is not always given. Where it is, it says once, few, many or a class for expanded clones.

clone_size | j_call | v_call | d_call | cdr3_nt | cdr3_aa
- | TRBJ2-5 | TRBV11-2 | TRBD2 | TGTGCCAGCAGCCCCGGACTAGCGGGAGTGGCCCAGTACTTC | CASSPGLAGVAQYF
- | TRBJ2-1 | TRBV5-1 | TRBD2 | TGCGCCAGCAGCGGGGGGACGGGAGGGCTGGGTGAGCAGTTCTTC | CASSGGTGGLGEQFF
- | TRBJ2-1 | TRBV7-3 | TRBD2 | TGTGCCCGAGGGGCGGGAGGGGGGAATGAGCAGTTCTTC | CARGAGGGNEQFF
once | TRBJ1-3 | TRBV6-6 | - | TGTGCCAGCAGTTATGCGGGGTACACCATATATTTT | CASSYAGYTIYF
- | TRBJ2-4 | TRBV28 | TRBD2 | TGTGCCAGTTCGTCACTAGCGGGACTAGCCAAAAACATTCAGTACTTC | CASSSLAGLAKNIQYF
few | TRBJ2-7 | TRBV19 | - | TGTGCCAGTAGTATAGATTTCTATGGAGGGGAGCAGTACTTC | CASSIDFYGGEQYF
- | TRBJ2-7 | TRBV7-2 | TRBD2 | TGTGCCAGCAGCTTTGCTAGCGGTTCCTACGAGCAGTACTTC | CASSFASGSYEQYF
- | TRBJ1-6 | TRBV30 | - | TGTGCCTTACAGGGATATAATTCACCCCTCCACTTT | CALQGYNSPLHF
- | TRBJ2-6 | TRBV13 | - | TGTGCCAGCAGTCCAGATGGGGCCAACGTCCTGACTTTC | CASSPDGANVLTF
- | TRBJ1-3 | TRBV7-9 | TRBD1 | TGTGCCAGCAGCCTAGGGACAGGCGAGAGAAACACCATATATTTT | CASSLGTGERNTIYF
- | TRBJ2-7 | TRBV5-4 | - | TGTGCCAGCAGCTTCGATAAGACAGGATTAGAGCAGTACTTC | CASSFDKTGLEQYF
- | TRBJ2-1 | TRBV19 | TRBD2 | TGTGCCAGTAGTACCTCCGCTAGCGGGGAGCAGTTCTTC | CASSTSASGEQFF
- | TRBJ1-2 | TRBV2 | TRBD1 | TGTGCCAGCAGCAGGACAGGCTCACTTAACTATGGCTACACCTTC | CASSRTGSLNYGYTF
- | TRBJ2-3 | TRBV29-1 | TRBD2 | TGCAGCGTTCTCCCACTAGCGGTCAGCACAGATACGCAGTATTTT | CSVLPLAVSTDTQYF
- | TRBJ2-1 | TRBV5-1 | - | TGCGCCAGCAGCCTTAACAATGAGCAGTTCTTC | CASSLNNEQFF
- | TRBJ2-1 | TRBV27 | - | TGTGCCAGCAGCCCGATCCCGACGACTCAAGGCGATGAGCAGTTCTTC | CASSPIPTTQGDEQFF
few | TRBJ2-1 | TRBV25-1 | TRBD1 | TGTGCCAGCAGTGAAGGGGACAGGGGAAATGAGCAGTTCTTC | CASSEGDRGNEQFF
once | TRBJ2-1 | TRBV7-6 | - | TGTGCCAGCAGCTTAGGGGCAGGGACCTACAATGAGCAGTTCTTC | CASSLGAGTYNEQFF
- | TRBJ2-1 | TRBV7-9 | - | TGTGCCAGCAGCTTGCAGACAGGTTTTCGGAATGGCAATGAGCAGTTCTTC | CASSLQTGFRNGNEQFF
- | TRBJ1-2 | TRBV6-9 | - | TGTGCCAGCGGATGGGGGGGCTATGGCTACACCTTC | CASGWGGYGYTF
once | TRBJ2-7 | TRBV7-9 | TRBD1 | TGTGCCAGCAGCTTAGGACAGGGGCCTTTCTCCTACGAGCAGTACTTC | CASSLGQGPFSYEQYF
- | TRBJ1-2 | TRBV6-5 | TRBD1 | TGTGCCAGCAGTACCTCAGGGGGGCACTATGGCTACACCTTC | CASSTSGGHYGYTF
- | TRBJ2-7 | TRBV11-2 | - | TGTGCCAGCAGCTTAGAAGCCCAACGGGGCTACGAGCAGTACTTC | CASSLEAQRGYEQYF
- | TRBJ1-3 | TRBV5-5 | - | TGTGCCAGCAGCCTAACAGGTTACTCTGGAAACACCATATATTTT | CASSLTGYSGNTIYF
few | TRBJ2-7 | TRBV7-8 | - | TGTGCCAGCAGCTTAGACAGGGATATCTACGAGCAGTACTTC | CASSLDRDIYEQYF
- | TRBJ2-7 | TRBV5-5 | - | TGTGCCAGCAGTCGCGGCTACGAGCAGTACTTC | CASSRGYEQYF
- | TRBJ1-3 | TRBV2 | - | TGTGCCATACCGGGGGGAGTCTCTGGAAACACCATATATTTT | CAIPGGVSGNTIYF
- | TRBJ2-7 | TRBV2 | - | TGTGCCAGCAGTCCCCAGGGGCGCTCCTACGAGCAGTACTTC | CASSPQGRSYEQYF
few | TRBJ2-5 | TRBV30 | - | TGTGCCTGGAGTACCCTCCGGCAGGGTCGGCAGACCCAGTACTTC | CAWSTLRQGRQTQYF
- | TRBJ1-1 | TRBV6-1 | - | TGTGCCAGCGGATTTTACGGGACTGTGAACACTGAAGCTTTCTTT | CASGFYGTVNTEAFF
- | TRBJ1-2 | TRBV9 | TRBD1 | TGTGCCAGCAGCTTCGCTCGGACAGGGCTTAACTATGGCTACACCTTC | CASSFARTGLNYGYTF